Listed below are T cell receptor beta chains from one sample, sequenced in a study of CD8+CD57+ T cells in acquired aplastic anemia. TCRdb passed the reads through MiXCR, listing each CDR3 protein once. This sample has approximately 180,000 distinct CDR3 sequences; 40% to 55% occur once, and the top ten carry 0.85% to 1.3%. Sample: sorted CD4+, CD8+, or CD8+CD57+ T cells (not recorded which) from PBMCs. The receptors originated from a human donor with aplastic anemia. The conserved cysteine and the conserved F or W are not part of the CDR3 here. A D gene is named only where the DNA matches it firmly.

V	J	D	CDR3
TRBV7-9	TRBJ1-1	TRBD1	ASSLGQGRSEAF
TRBV20-1	TRBJ1-3	.	SGLTGNTIY
TRBV24-1	TRBJ2-5	TRBD2	ATSDSREGETQY
TRBV11-2	TRBJ1-4	.	ASSLGGGGGNEKLF
TRBV7-6	TRBJ2-2	.	ASSLVGGPNTGELF
TRBV7-7	TRBJ2-3	.	ASSLGGGAMGTQY
TRBV7-3	TRBJ1-1	.	ASRGGSGTEAF
TRBV7-6	TRBJ1-2	.	ASSLIGGDDSGYA
TRBV25-1	TRBJ1-4	TRBD1	ASSGQGAVVELF
TRBV19	TRBJ2-1	.	ASSQEAVSYNEQF
TRBV2	TRBJ1-5	.	ASSEMAGYSNQPQH
TRBV15	TRBJ1-6	.	ATSRGRHSPLH
TRBV25-1	TRBJ2-7	TRBD1	ASSAAGTEPYEQY
TRBV7-2	TRBJ2-2	.	ASSFRQTGELF
TRBV7-9	TRBJ2-7	TRBD1	ASSLPGTDEQY
TRBV2	TRBJ1-1	.	ASSEFNLGAF
TRBV11-2	TRBJ2-3	.	ASSPTGLWDDTQY
TRBV5-1	TRBJ1-2	.	ASSLADTPGRGYT
TRBV19	TRBJ2-7	TRBD1	ASSHQGAAYEQY
TRBV12-3/TRBV12-4	TRBJ1-1	.	ASILGVLDTEAF
TRBV3-1	TRBJ1-6	TRBD1	ASSQSTGESPLH
TRBV7-1	TRBJ2-3	TRBD2	ASSSEGLAGGYSTDTQY
TRBV9	TRBJ1-1	.	ASSVRGGVATEAF
TRBV3-1	TRBJ2-3	.	AGSLAPSADTQY
TRBV9	TRBJ2-7	.	ASSRVRGGWEPYEQY
TRBV2	TRBJ2-5	.	ASRKELQETQY
TRBV9	TRBJ2-5	.	ASSVAGLQETQY
TRBV20-1	TRBJ2-3	TRBD2	SAGGGASTDTQY
TRBV25-1	TRBJ2-7	TRBD2	ASSARLAGGTYEQY
TRBV30	TRBJ1-1	TRBD1	AWRGGQEMNTEAF
TRBV15	TRBJ2-5	TRBD1	ATSRQGAQETQY
TRBV29-1	TRBJ1-1	.	SVEDGMNTEAF
TRBV19	TRBJ2-7	.	ASSIDWRYEQY
TRBV30	TRBJ2-7	TRBD2	AWTWRGDGGEQY
TRBV6-1	TRBJ1-3	.	ASSEDGGSRPTHTIY
TRBV20-1	TRBJ2-2	.	SASGGGYTGELF
TRBV6-4	TRBJ2-7	TRBD2	ASSPGTSGDYEQY
TRBV15	TRBJ2-7	.	ASSPRDNVYEQY
TRBV7-8	TRBJ2-1	TRBD1	ASSLGWGQGGNEQF
TRBV24-1	TRBJ1-2	TRBD1	ATSDPGQGRYGYT
TRBV7-9	TRBJ1-6	.	ASSLGGVGSPLH
TRBV15	TRBJ1-2	.	ATSRDLGSGYT
TRBV6-2/TRBV6-3	TRBJ1-1	.	ASREGYSTEAF
TRBV7-3	TRBJ2-3	.	ASILGLTSTDTQY
TRBV7-2	TRBJ1-4	.	ASSLGGTLSEKLF
TRBV25-1	.	.	ASSEPGATQY
TRBV12-3/TRBV12-4	TRBJ2-3	.	ASSLFRQGVSTDTQY
TRBV19	TRBJ2-3	TRBD1	ASSRGPTDTQY
TRBV2	TRBJ2-5	TRBD2	ASSLAPSGSAETQY